The next 7 T cell receptor beta chains were all read from a single sample in a study of CD8+ T cells in alopecia areata. As the sequencing template, cDNA was produced by extracting RNA and reverse transcribing it. Method: immunoSEQ multiplex PCR; TCRdb's copy keeps in-frame clones and lacks some. The sample has 55,000 to 70,000 clones; more than 40% are singletons. Specimen: CD8+ T cells sorted from blood, collected at week 0. These receptors all come from a human donor with alopecia areata.

This clone was detected many times. This chain links TRBV7-9 with TRBJ2-1; possibly TRBD2 for D (5 bases). CDR3 size: 15 residues. The germline CDR1 and CDR2 sequences are SEHNR and FQNEAQ (reference sequence). V was cut by 1 base and J by 3 bases, with 10 bases left in between. The chain's CDR3 is CASSLGGRYYNEQFF. For the CDR3, the DNA is TGTGCCAGCAGCTTAGGCGGGCGGTACTACAATGAGCAGTTCTTC.

The J gene is TRBJ2-7, the V gene TRBV14; a possible D gene is TRBD1 (6 bases). The germline V gene has CDR1 SGHDN and CDR2 FVKESK. V lost 2 bases, J lost 3 bases, and 11 bases lay in between. CDR3 length: 14 residues. The CDR3 protein is CASSQTGLIYEQYF. DNA for the CDR3: TGTGCCAGCAGCCAAACAGGGTTGATCTACGAGCAGTACTTC.

J is TRBJ2-5 and V is TRBV7-9; D gene uncertain. The germline V gene has CDR1 SEHNR and CDR2 FQNEAQ (reference sequence). Deletions cut 3 bases from V and 4 bases from J, with 12 bases between. The CDR3 contains 14 residues. CDR3: CASSLAGGTETQYF. CDR3 DNA sequence: TGTGCCAGCAGCTTGGCCGGTGGAACAGAGACCCAGTACTTC.

V is TRBV27 and J is TRBJ2-1; a weak D match, TRBD1 (6 bases). This CDR3 spans 14 amino acids. CDR1 is MNHEY, CDR2 SMNVEV, per germline (reference sequence). The V end was cut by 5 bases, the J end by 7 bases, with 15 bases between. CDR3 nucleotide sequence: TGTGCCAGCAGTCCCAGGGGAGAACGGAATGAGCAGTTCTTC. As protein: CASSPRGERNEQFF.

This clone was observed a single time. The genes are TRBV4-2 and TRBJ2-1; D might be TRBD2 (6 bases). This CDR3 region has 14 residues. Germline V gives CDR1 LGHNA, CDR2 YNFKEQ. V gave up 3 bases and J gave up 7 bases, with 13 bases separating them. CDR3 region: CASSQNGGMNEQFF. The CDR3 region has the DNA TGTGCCAGCAGCCAGAACGGGGGAATGAATGAGCAGTTCTTC.

This clone was counted many times. V is TRBV5-4 and J is TRBJ2-5; D gene ambiguous. The CDR3 runs to 16 residues. CDR1 is SGHNT and CDR2 is YYREEE in the germline V gene (reference sequence). V was shortened by 0 bases and J by 5 bases, with 17 bases between the two germline ends. The CDR3 region has the DNA TGTGCCAGCAGCTTGGCTTACGAGCGAGAGGAGGAGACCCAGTACTTC. This gives the protein CASSLAYEREEETQYF.

As for this clone: The final CDR3 position lacks the conserved phenylalanine or tryptophan, pointing to a likely read error. The V call is TRBV29-1, the J call TRBJ2-7; TRBD1 is a possible D gene (5 bases). Germline V gene lookup returns CDR1 SQVTM and CDR2 ANQGSEA. This CDR3 comprises 12 residues. Trimming removed 0 bases at V and 4 bases at J, with 7 bases between. The CDR3 sequence: CSVEDRAYEQYS. CDR3 nucleotides: TGCAGCGTTGAAGACAGGGCGTACGAGCAGTACTCC.